Below, 8 T cell receptor beta chains from the same sample are listed, as sequenced in a study of blood T cell repertoires in COVID-19. Only in-frame clones appear in the TCRdb table, and some are missing; sequencing was by immunoSEQ multiplex PCR. The table lists 100,000 to 150,000 clones, around 89% of them singletons. Source material: peripheral blood. These receptors were taken from a man between 45 and 60 years old with acute or convalescent COVID-19.

The V gene is TRBV6-2 or TRBV6-3, the J gene TRBJ1-1; D might be TRBD1 (5 bases). The CDR3 consists of 15 residues. Looked up from germline, CDR1 is MNHEY and CDR2 is SVGEGT. Trimming took off 5 bases at V and 0 bases at J, with 13 bases between the two ends. DNA of the CDR3: TGTGCCAGCAGTCCCAGACAGTTCATGAACACTGAAGCTTTCTTT. This translates into CASSPRQFMNTEAFF.

The chain has TRBV19 and TRBJ2-3; the D gene is possibly TRBD2 (6 bases). Trimming stripped 1 base from V and 2 bases from J, with 10 bases between. Germline V gives CDR1 LNHDA, CDR2 SQIVND (reference sequence). The CDR3 has 15 amino acids. The CDR3 sequence: CASSIGAGNTDTQYF. CDR3 in DNA: TGTGCCAGTAGTATAGGGGCGGGGAACACAGATACGCAGTATTTT. Variable domain in full (rest from reference TRBV19 and TRBJ2-3): DGGITQSPKYLFRKEGQNVTLSCEQNLNHDAMYWYRQDPGQGLRLIYYSQIVNDFQKGDIAEGYSVSREKKESFPLTVTSAQKNPTAFYLCASSIGAGNTDTQYFGPGTRLTVL.

V usage is TRBV18 and J usage is TRBJ2-1, with a tentative D call TRBD2 (6 bases). Trimming stripped 5 bases from V and 12 bases from J, with 17 bases between. CDR1 and CDR2 from the germline V gene are KGHSH and LQKENI. The CDR3 has 13 residues. CDR3 in amino acids: CASSGSGARGQFF. The CDR3 coding sequence is TGTGCCAGCTCAGGTAGCGGCGCAAGAGGGCAGTTCTTC.

The genes are TRBV4-2 and TRBJ1-6, with 7 bases fitting TRBD1. The CDR3 length is 16 residues. V gave up 0 bases and J gave up 3 bases; unmatched junction bases: 2. Germline V gives CDR1 LGHNA, CDR2 YNFKEQ. Here the CDR3 reads CASSQDRDSYNSPLHF. DNA for the CDR3: TGTGCCAGCAGCCAAGACCGGGACAGCTATAATTCACCCCTCCACTTT.

This clone was detected only once. The V call is TRBV24-1, the J call TRBJ2-7, with TRBD2 identical over 7 bases. Per germline, CDR1 KGHDR and CDR2 SFDVKD. This CDR3 comprises 15 residues. V lost 9 bases, J lost 1 base, and 11 bases stayed unmatched. The CDR3 protein is CATHLVGEGSYEQYF. Written as DNA, the CDR3 is TGTGCCACCCACCTGGTCGGGGAGGGGTCCTACGAGCAGTACTTC.

J is TRBJ2-5 and V is TRBV4-3; 13 nucleotides match TRBD2. The germline V gene encodes CDR1 LGHNA and CDR2 YSLEER. The CDR3 covers 17 residues. J lost 5 bases, V lost 0 bases, and 6 bases had no gene match. CDR3 in DNA: TGCGCCAGCAGCCAAGAGGGGCGACTAGCGGGAGGTGAGACCCAGTACTTC. This encodes CASSQEGRLAGGETQYF.

The chain uses TRBV12-5 and TRBJ2-7; perhaps TRBD1 as D (6 bases). This CDR3 has 13 amino acids. The germline V gene has CDR1 LGHNT and CDR2 FRNRAP. The V gene lost 4 bases and the J gene lost 2 bases, with 9 bases spanning the gap. CDR3 region: CASGWDITYEQYF. As DNA, the CDR3 is TGTGCTAGTGGTTGGGACATAACCTACGAGCAGTACTTC.

This chain connects TRBV5-1 to TRBJ1-5, with 9 bases fitting TRBD1. Germline CDR1 and CDR2: SGHRS and YFSETQ. This CDR3 region has 15 residues. Trimming removed 1 base from V and 7 bases from J; junction bases left unmatched: 6. This chain's CDR3 is CASSLSGQGLQPQHF. CDR3 DNA sequence: TGCGCCAGCAGCTTGTCGGGACAGGGCTTGCAGCCCCAGCATTTT.